The 4 T cell receptor beta chains below come from one sample, sequenced in a study of identical twins. TCRdb re-derived calls from the 5' RACE reads in MiXCR, one entry per CDR3 protein. The sample includes 550,000 to 700,000 distinct CDR3 sequences, less than 25% of them seen just once. This sample also belongs to another study, concerning T cells expressing NK-cell markers.

The sequencing sample was made of PBMCs. These receptors were taken from a woman aged 18-29 years in good health.

A few counts support this clonotype. The chain uses TRBV5-5 and TRBJ2-5; a possible D gene is TRBD2 (5 bases). This CDR3 has 17 residues. Trimming stripped 4 bases from V and 2 bases from J, with 21 bases between. Germline CDR1 and CDR2: SGHKS and YYEKEE (reference sequence). The CDR3 is CASSPERGYQPQETQYF. The CDR3 nucleotides read TGTGCCAGCAGCCCGGAACGGGGTTACCAACCTCAAGAGACCCAGTACTTC.

V gene TRBV30 combines with J gene TRBJ2-3, with D perhaps matching TRBD1 or TRBD2 (5 bases each). The CDR3 sequence is 14 residues long. Germline V gene lookup returns CDR1 GTSNPN and CDR2 SVGIG (reference sequence). The V end lost 1 base, the J end lost 2 bases, and 10 bases lay between the germline ends. The CDR3: CAWSGGTATDTQYF. The CDR3 nucleotides read TGTGCCTGGAGTGGTGGGACGGCCACAGATACGCAGTATTTT.

There are a few counts of this clonotype. The chain couples TRBV6-5 to TRBJ2-3; weak D call: TRBD2 (6 bases). Germline lookup yields CDR1 MNHEY and CDR2 SVGAGI. This CDR3 contains 16 residues. With 0 bases removed from V and 5 bases from J, the gap between germline ends came to 15 bases. As DNA, the CDR3 is TGTGCCAGCAGTTACTCGGCCTTCGGGAGTAAAGATACGCAGTATTTT. This sequence encodes CASSYSAFGSKDTQYF.

The chain joins TRBV15 to TRBJ1-1; D is unclear. Germline CDR1 and CDR2: LNHNV and YYDKDF (reference sequence). With 4 bases removed from V and 4 bases from J, the gap between germline ends came to 7 bases. The CDR3 totals 12 residues. The DNA for the CDR3 is TGTGCCACCAGCAAAGCGAGCACTGAAGCTTTCTTT. It is translated as CATSKASTEAFF.